This TCR beta chain is drawn from a study of vaccination and CD4 T cells after COVID-19. Study in general: Convalescent patients gave post-COVID blood a median approximately 100 days post-diagnosis, range 35 to 161.

With the Oncomine TCR Beta short-read assay, DNA from cultured CD4+ T cells was sequenced. Using the QIAamp micro DNA kit, genomic DNA was extracted from the CD4+ T cells that had been cultured. From the PCR reads, TCRdb called clonotypes with MiXCR, one entry per CDR3 protein. The sample has around 20,000 distinct CDR3 sequences; around 40% are singletons. Treatment defined: 10-day PBMC culture with coronavirus spike peptide pools or control peptides (ViraFEST assay). ViraFEST enlarged antigen-specific T cell populations with peptide pools and afterwards sequenced TCRs. Cultures of PBMCs, around 2 million per well, were set up with about 10 IU/ml IL-2 and around 9.7 ug/ml peptide pools. In germline, CDR1 is SGHTA, CDR2 FQGNSA. The trim removed 5 bases at V and 9 bases at J, leaving 14 bases unmatched. The CDR3 spans 16 residues. A word on this clonotype: Its antigen is unknown.

The clonotype originates from a human donor who had recovered from COVID-19. The material sequenced was CD4+ T cells from blood, cultured in vitro, taken after SARS-CoV-2 vaccination. This chain uses TRBV7-2 with TRBJ1-1; 11 nucleotides line up with TRBD1. CDR3 sequence reads: CASSPTDRGRSRKAFF. In DNA form, the CDR3 reads TGTGCCAGCAGCCCAACGGACAGGGGGCGCAGTCGAAAAGCTTTCTTT.